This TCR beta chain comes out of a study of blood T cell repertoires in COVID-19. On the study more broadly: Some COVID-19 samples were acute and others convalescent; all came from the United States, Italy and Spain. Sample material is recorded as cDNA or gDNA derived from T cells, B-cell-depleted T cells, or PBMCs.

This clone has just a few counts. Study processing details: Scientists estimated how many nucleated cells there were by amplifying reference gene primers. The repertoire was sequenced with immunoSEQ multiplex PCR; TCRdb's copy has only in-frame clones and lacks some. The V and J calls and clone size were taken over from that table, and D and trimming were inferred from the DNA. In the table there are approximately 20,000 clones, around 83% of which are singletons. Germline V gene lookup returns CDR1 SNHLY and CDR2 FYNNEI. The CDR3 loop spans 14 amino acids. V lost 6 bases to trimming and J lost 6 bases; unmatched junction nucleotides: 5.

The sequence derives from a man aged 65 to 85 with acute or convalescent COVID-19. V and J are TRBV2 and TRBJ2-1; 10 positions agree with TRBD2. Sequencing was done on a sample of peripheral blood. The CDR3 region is CASSRSSGSNEQFF. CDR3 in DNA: TGTGCCAGCAGCAGGTCTAGCGGGAGCAATGAGCAGTTCTTC. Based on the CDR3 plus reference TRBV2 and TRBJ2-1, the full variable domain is EPEVTQTPSHQVTQMGQEVILRCVPISNHLYFYWYRQILGQKVEFLVSFYNNEISEKSEIFDDQFSVERPDGSNFTLKIRSTKLEDSAMYFCASSRSSGSNEQFFGPGTRLTVL.